Listed here is a single TCR beta chain. What it binds is not known. Here immunoSEQ multiplex PCR was the method, and the copy in TCRdb shows in-frame clones only, minus some. The repertoire holds under 35,000 clones, with 75% to 85% as singletons. The source of the sample is a study of T cells in narcolepsy. The wider study: Donors had narcolepsy type 1 or type 2, or were healthy controls.

Study-wide results and limits: HCRT-specific and TRIB2-specific autoreactive clonotypes appeared among same-patient CSF and blood CD4+ clonotypes. Autoreactive clonotypes reportedly recurred in blood of same and different patients, not controls. Some memory CD4+ repertoires had no autoreactive clone sequences.

The sample was CD45RA- memory CD4+ T cells from PBMCs. This clonotype was obtained from a human donor with narcolepsy.

Here the CDR3 DNA reads TGTGCCAGCAGCCCCTTAGGGGGGATCGGAAACACCATATATTTT. Encoded protein: CASSPLGGIGNTIYF. This rearrangement joins TRBV11-2 to TRBJ1-3, with D perhaps matching TRBD1 (6 bases). Deletions cut 5 bases from V and 4 bases from J, with 15 bases between. Germline CDR1 reads SGHAT; CDR2 reads FQNNGV. The CDR3 length is 15 residues.